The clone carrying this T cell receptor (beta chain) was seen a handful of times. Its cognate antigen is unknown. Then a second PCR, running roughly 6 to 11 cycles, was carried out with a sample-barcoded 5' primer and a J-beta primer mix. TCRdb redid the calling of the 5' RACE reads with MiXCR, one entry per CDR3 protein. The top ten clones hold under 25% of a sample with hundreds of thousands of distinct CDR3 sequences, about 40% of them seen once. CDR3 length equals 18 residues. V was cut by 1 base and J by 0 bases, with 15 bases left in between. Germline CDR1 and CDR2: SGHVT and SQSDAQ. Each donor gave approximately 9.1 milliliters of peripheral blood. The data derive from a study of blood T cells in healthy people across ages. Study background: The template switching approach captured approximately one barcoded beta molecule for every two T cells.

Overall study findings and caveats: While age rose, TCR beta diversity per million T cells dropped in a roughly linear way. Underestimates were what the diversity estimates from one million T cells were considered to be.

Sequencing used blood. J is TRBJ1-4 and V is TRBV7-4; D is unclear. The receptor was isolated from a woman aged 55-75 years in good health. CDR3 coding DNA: TGTGCCAGCAGCTTAGAGGGTCCGAAGCCCGCAACTAATGAAAAACTGTTTTTT. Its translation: CASSLEGPKPATNEKLFF.